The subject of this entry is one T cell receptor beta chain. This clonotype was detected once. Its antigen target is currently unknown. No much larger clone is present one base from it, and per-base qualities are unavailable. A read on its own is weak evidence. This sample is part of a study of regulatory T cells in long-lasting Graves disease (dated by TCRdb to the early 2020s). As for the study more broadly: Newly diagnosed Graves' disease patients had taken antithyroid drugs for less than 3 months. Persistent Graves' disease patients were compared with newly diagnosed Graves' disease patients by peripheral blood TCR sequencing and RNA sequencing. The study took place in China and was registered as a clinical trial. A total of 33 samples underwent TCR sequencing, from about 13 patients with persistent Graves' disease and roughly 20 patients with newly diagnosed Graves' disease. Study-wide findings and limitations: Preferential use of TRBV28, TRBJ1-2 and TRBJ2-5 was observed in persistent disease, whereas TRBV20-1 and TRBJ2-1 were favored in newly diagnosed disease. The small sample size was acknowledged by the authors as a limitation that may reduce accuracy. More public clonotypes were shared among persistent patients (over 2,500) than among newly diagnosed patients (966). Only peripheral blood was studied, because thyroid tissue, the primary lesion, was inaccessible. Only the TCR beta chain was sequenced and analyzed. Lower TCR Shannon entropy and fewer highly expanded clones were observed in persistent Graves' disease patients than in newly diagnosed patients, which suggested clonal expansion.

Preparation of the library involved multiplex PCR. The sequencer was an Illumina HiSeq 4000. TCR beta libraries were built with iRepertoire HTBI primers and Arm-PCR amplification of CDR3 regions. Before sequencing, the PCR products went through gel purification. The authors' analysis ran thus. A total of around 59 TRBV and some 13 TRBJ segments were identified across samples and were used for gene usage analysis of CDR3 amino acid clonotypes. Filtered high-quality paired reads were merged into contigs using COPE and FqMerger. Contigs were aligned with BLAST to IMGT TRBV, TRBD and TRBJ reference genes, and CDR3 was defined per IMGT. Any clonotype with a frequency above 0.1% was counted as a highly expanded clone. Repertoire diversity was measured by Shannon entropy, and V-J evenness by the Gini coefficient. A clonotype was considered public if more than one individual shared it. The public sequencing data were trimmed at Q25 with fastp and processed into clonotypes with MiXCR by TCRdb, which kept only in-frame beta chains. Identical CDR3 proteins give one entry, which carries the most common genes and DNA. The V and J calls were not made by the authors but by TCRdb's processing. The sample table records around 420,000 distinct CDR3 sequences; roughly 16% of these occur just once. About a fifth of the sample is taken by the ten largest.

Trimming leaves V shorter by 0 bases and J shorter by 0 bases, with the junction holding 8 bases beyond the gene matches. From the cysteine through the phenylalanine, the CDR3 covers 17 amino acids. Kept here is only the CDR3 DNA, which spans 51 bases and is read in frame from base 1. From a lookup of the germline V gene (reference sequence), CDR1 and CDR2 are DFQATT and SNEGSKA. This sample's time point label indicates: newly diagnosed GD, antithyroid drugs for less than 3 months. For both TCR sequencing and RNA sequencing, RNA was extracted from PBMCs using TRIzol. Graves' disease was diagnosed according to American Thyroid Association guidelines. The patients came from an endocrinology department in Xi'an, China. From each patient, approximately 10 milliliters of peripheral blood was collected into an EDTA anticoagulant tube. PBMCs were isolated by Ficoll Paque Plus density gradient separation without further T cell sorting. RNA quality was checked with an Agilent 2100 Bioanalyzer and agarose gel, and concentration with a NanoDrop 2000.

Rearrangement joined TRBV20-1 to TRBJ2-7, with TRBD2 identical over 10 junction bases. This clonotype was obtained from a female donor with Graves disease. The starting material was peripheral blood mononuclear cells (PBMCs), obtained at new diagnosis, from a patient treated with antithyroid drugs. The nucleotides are TGCAGTGCTAGAGATCAAGGACTAGCGGATAGCTCCTACGAGCAGTACTTC. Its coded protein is CSARDQGLADSSYEQYF.